This TCR beta chain was recovered during a study of blood T cell repertoires in COVID-19. Study as a whole: The United States, Italy and Spain supplied acute and convalescent COVID-19 samples. PBMCs, B-cell-depleted T cells, or T cells provided the cDNA or gDNA that made up the material.

V lost 4 bases and J 2 bases, leaving 12 bases between the germline ends. From germline, CDR1 is SGHNT and CDR2 YENEEA. The CDR3 loop spans 15 amino acids. Original processing notes: Scientists estimated how many nucleated cells there were by amplifying reference gene primers. Libraries were prepared by immunoSEQ multiplex PCR; TCRdb keeps only in-frame clonotypes and omits some of them. Clonal size and the V and J genes are those of that table, whereas D and trimming came from the DNA. The table records roughly 100,000 clones, over 70% of them present only once. The receptor was isolated from a man aged 55 to 70 with acute or convalescent COVID-19. The sample comprised peripheral blood. The V and J genes are TRBV11-3 and TRBJ2-1; D is possibly TRBD1 (6 bases). The CDR3 is CASSSRTATYNEQFF. The CDR3 DNA reads TGTGCCAGCAGCTCCAGGACAGCTACCTACAATGAGCAGTTCTTC.